This TCR beta chain is from a study of blood T cell repertoires in COVID-19. The V gene's germline CDR1 is MNHNY and CDR2 SVGAGI (reference sequence). The CDR3 sequence is 15 residues long. Trimming took off 7 bases at V and 2 bases at J, with 17 bases between the two ends. Data came from immunoSEQ multiplex PCR; TCRdb stores just in-frame clones and leaves some out. Of some 96,000 clones listed, 90% are singletons. The sequencing input was peripheral blood. This TCR was recovered from a man between 60 and 70 years old with acute or convalescent COVID-19. The chain carries TRBV6-6 and TRBJ1-2; TRBD1 is a possible D gene (5 bases). The CDR3 spells CASNSGEGGNYGYTF. Written as DNA, the CDR3 is TGTGCCAGCAATTCGGGGGAGGGCGGGAACTATGGCTACACCTTC.